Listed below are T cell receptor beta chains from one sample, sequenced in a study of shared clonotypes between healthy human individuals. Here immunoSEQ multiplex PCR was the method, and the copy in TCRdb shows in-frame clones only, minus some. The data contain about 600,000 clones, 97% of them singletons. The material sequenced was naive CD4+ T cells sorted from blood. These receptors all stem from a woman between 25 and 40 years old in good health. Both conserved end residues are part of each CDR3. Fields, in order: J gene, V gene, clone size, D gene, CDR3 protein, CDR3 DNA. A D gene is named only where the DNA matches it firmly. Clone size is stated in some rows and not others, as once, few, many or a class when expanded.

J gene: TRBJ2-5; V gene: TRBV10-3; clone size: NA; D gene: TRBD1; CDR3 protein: CAISEGQGSRETQYF; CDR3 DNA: TGTGCCATCAGTGAGGGACAGGGGAGTAGGGAGACCCAGTACTTC
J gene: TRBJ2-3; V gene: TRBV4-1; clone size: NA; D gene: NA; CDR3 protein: CASSQDDNQGADTQYF; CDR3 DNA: TGCGCCAGCAGCCAAGATGATAATCAGGGAGCAGATACGCAGTATTTT
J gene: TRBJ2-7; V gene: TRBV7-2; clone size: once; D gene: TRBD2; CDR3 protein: CASSFGLAGGPYEQYF; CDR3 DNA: TGTGCCAGCAGCTTCGGACTAGCGGGAGGGCCGTACGAGCAGTACTTC
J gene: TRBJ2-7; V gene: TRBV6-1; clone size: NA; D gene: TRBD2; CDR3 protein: CASRGNTGLASEQYF; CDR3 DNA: TGTGCCAGCAGGGGAAACACCGGACTAGCGTCCGAGCAGTACTTC
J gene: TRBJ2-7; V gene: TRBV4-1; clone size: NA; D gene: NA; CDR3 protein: CASSQEGSSLGLYEQYF; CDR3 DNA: TGCGCCAGCAGCCAAGAAGGATCTAGTCTAGGGCTCTACGAGCAGTACTTC
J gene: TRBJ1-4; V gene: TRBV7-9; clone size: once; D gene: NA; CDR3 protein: CASSPVTNEKLFF; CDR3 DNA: TGTGCCAGCAGCCCAGTCACTAATGAAAAACTGTTTTTT
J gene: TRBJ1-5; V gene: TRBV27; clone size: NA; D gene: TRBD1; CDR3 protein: CASSLNRGGKPQHF; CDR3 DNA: TGTGCCAGCAGTTTGAACAGGGGCGGAAAGCCCCAGCATTTT
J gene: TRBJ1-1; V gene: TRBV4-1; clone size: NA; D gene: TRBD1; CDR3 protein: CASRGDRLNTEAFF; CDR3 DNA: TGCGCCAGCAGAGGGGACAGACTGAACACTGAAGCTTTCTTT
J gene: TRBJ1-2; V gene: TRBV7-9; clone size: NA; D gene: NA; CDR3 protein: CASSAQAYGYTF; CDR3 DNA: TGTGCCAGCAGCGCCCAGGCTTATGGCTACACCTTC
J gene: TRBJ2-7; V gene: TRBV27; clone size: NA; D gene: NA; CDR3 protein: CASSLSTELGGAYEQYF; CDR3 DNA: TGTGCCAGCAGTTTATCGACAGAGCTGGGGGGTGCCTACGAGCAGTACTTC
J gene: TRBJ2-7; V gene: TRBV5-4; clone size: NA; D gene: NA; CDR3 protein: CASSFTGFGEQYF; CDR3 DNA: TGTGCCAGCAGCTTTACAGGGTTTGGGGAGCAGTACTTC